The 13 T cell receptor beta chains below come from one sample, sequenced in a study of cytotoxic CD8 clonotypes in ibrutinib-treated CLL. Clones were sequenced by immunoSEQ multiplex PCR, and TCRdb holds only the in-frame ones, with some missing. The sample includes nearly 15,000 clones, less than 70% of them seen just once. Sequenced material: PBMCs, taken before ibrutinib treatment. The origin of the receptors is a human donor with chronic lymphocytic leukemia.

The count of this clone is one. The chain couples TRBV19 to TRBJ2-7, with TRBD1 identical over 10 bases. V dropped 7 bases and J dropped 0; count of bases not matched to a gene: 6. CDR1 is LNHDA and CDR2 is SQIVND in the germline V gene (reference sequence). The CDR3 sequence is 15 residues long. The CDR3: CASTPTGGHSYEQYF. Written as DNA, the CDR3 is TGTGCCAGTACCCCGACAGGGGGCCACTCCTACGAGCAGTACTTC. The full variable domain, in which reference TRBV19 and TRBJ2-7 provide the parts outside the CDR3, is DGGITQSPKYLFRKEGQNVTLSCEQNLNHDAMYWYRQDPGQGLRLIYYSQIVNDFQKGDIAEGYSVSREKKESFPLTVTSAQKNPTAFYLCASTPTGGHSYEQYFGPGTRLTVT.

The CDR3 sequence: CAISGQGGYNEQFF. The CDR3 nucleotides are TGTGCCATCAGTGGACAGGGGGGATACAATGAGCAGTTCTTC. This chain connects TRBV10-3 to TRBJ2-1, with 9 nucleotides matching TRBD1. Germline lookup yields CDR1 ENHRY and CDR2 SYGVKD. There are 14 residues in the CDR3. With V trimmed by 4 bases and J by 4 bases, 2 bases remained unmatched.

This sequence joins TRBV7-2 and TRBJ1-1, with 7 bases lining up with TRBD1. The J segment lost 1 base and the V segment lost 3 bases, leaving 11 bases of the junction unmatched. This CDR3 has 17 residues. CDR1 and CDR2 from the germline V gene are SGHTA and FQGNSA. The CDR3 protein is CASSFSTRKGANTEAFF. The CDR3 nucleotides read TGTGCCAGCAGCTTCTCTACAAGGAAGGGGGCGAACACTGAAGCTTTCTTT.

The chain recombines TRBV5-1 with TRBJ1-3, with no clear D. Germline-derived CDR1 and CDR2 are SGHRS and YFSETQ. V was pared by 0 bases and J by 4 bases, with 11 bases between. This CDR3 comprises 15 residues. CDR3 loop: CASSLEAVQGNTIYF. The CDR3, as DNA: TGCGCCAGCAGCTTGGAGGCGGTCCAGGGAAACACCATATATTTT. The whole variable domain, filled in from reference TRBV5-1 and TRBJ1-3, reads KAGVTQTPRYLIKTRGQQVTLSCSPISGHRSVSWYQQTPGQGLQFLFEYFSETQRNKGNFPGRFSGRQFSNSRSEMNVSTLELGDSALYLCASSLEAVQGNTIYFGEGSWLTVV.

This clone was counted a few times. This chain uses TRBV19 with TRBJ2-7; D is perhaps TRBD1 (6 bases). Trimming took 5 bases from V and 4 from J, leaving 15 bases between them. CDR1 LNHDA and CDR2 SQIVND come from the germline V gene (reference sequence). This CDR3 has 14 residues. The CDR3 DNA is TGTGCCAGTAGTGCTGGGGACAAAGGATACGAGCAGTACGTC. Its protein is CASSAGDKGYEQYV.

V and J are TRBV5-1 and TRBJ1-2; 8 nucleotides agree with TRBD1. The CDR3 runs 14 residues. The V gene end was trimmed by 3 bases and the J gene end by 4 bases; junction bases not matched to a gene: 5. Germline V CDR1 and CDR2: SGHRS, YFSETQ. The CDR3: CASSWGQGAYGYTF. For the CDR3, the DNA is TGCGCCAGCAGCTGGGGGCAGGGGGCCTATGGCTACACCTTC.

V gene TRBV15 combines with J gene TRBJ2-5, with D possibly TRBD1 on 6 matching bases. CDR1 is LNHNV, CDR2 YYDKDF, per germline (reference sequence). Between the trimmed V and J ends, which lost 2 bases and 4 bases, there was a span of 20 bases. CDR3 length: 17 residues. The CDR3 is CATSRMTGPRGGETQYF. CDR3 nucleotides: TGTGCCACCAGCAGAATGACCGGGCCCCGAGGGGGAGAGACCCAGTACTTC.

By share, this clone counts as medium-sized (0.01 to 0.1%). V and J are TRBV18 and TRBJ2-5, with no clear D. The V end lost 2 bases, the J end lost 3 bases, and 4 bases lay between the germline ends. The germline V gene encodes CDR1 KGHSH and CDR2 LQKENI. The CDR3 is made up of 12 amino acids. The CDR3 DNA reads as TGTGCCAGCTCACCAGGGAAAGAGACCCAGTACTTC. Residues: CASSPGKETQYF.

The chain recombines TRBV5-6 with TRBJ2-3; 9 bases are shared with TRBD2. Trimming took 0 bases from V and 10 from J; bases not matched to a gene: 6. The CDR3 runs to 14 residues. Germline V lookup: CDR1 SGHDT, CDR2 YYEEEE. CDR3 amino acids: CASSLGGGASPQYF. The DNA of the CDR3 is TGTGCCAGCAGCTTGGGCGGGGGGGCCAGTCCGCAGTATTTT.

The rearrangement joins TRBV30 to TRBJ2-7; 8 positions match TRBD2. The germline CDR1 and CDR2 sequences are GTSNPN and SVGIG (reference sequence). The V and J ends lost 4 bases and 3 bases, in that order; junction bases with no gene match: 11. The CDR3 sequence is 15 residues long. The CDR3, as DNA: TGTGCCTGGATACCGGGCGGGAGGACGCTCTACGAGCAGTACTTC. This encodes CAWIPGGRTLYEQYF.

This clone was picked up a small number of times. DNA of the CDR3: TGTGCCGGCAAACCGTGGGGCAACTATGGCTACACCTTC. As protein: CAGKPWGNYGYTF. The chain employs TRBV6-1 and TRBJ1-2; possible D gene TRBD1, 5 bases. In germline, CDR1 is MNHNS, CDR2 SASEGT. The CDR3 covers 13 residues. Trimming stripped 11 bases from V and 2 bases from J, with 15 bases between.

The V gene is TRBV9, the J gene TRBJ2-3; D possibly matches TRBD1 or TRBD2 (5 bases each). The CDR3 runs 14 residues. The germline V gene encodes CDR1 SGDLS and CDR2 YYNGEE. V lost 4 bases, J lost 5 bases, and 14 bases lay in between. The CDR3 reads CASSTNPGRDTQYF. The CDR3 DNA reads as TGTGCCAGCAGCACAAACCCAGGGAGAGATACGCAGTATTTT.

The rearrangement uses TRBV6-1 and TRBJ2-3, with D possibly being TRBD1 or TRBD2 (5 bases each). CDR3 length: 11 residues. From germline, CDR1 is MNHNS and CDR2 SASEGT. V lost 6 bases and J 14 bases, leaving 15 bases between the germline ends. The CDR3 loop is CASRWDRGGYF. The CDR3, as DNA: TGTGCCAGCAGATGGGACCGCGGTGGGTATTTT.